This T cell receptor beta chain stems from a study of blood T cells in healthy people across ages. Germline loops: CDR1 SQVTM, CDR2 ANQGSEA. With 3 bases removed from V and 13 bases from J, the gap between germline ends came to 25 bases. The CDR3 covers 15 residues. On this clonotype: Its specificity is not known.

Sample-barcoded 5' priming and a J-beta primer mix drove a second PCR of about 6 to 12 cycles. TCRdb fed the 5' RACE reads into MiXCR, producing one record per CDR3 protein. The sample contains hundreds of thousands of distinct CDR3 sequences, roughly 60% of which appear only once. General study results and limits: Whereas aged donors had fewer naive CD4+ cells, long-lived donors had more of them and higher diversity.

The chain carries TRBV29-1 and TRBJ2-4; tentatively, D is TRBD1 (6 bases). The sequenced sample consisted of blood. This receptor was identified in a man aged 30 to 45 in good health. This chain's CDR3 is CSVEVSGQRATLQYF. The CDR3 DNA sequence: TGCAGCGTTGAGGTTTCCGGACAGAGGGCCACGTTGCAGTACTTC.